The clone carrying this T cell receptor beta chain was seen more than once but under ten times. PCR was performed using 60 Vbeta and 13 Jbeta primers. Profiling relied on immunoSEQ multiplex PCR, and the TCRdb table lists in-frame clones only, not all of them. This sample yields over 150,000 clones, of which roughly 75% are seen a single time; 4.9% belongs to the top ten. The entry originates in a study of cytomegalovirus exposure and HLA in healthy donors. Nominally healthy donors provided the samples, though records likely missed some immune exposures. Germline CDR1 MNHEY, CDR2 SMNVEV (reference sequence). The CDR3 sequence is 16 residues long. The ends lost 2 bases at V and 3 bases at J; junction bases unmatched: 5.

The receptor was derived from a male donor in good health and CMV-seronegative. Specimen: PBMCs. The chain carries TRBV27 and TRBJ2-3; 10 nucleotides agree with TRBD1. CDR3 region: CASSLIPDRGTDTQYF. Written as DNA, the CDR3 is TGTGCCAGCAGTTTAATACCGGACAGGGGGACAGATACGCAGTATTTT.